Sequencing of this T cell receptor beta chain was carried out in a study of shared clonotypes between healthy human individuals. Study overall: Three men and a couple of women, aged 18 to 49, were donors. Used for every donor were three CD4 naive, three CD4 memory, two CD8 naive and one CD8 memory plate.

It was CD45RO-negative cells, positively selected for CCR7, that made up naive CD8 cells, with terminally differentiated effector memory CD45RA+ cells excluded. Germline CDR1 is SNHLY and CDR2 is FYNNEI. The CDR3 length is 17 residues. V trimming: 6 bases; J trimming: 6 bases; junction bases outside the gene matches: 14. This table comes from immunoSEQ multiplex PCR, and its TCRdb copy is limited to in-frame clones, with some not included. This table has millions of clones, approximately 95% appearing once. The chain joins TRBV2 to TRBJ2-3; 11 bases match TRBD2. This sequence originates from a man between 18 and 35 years old in good health. Sequencing used naive CD8+ T cells sorted from blood. The CDR3 nucleotides are TGTGCCAGCAGCCTTTCCCTAGCGGGAGGAGGATGGGATACGCAGTATTTT. It translates to CASSLSLAGGGWDTQYF.